This TCR beta chain comes out of a study of vaccination effects on CD4 cells after COVID-19. On this clone: Its cognate antigen is unknown.

The table came from immunoSEQ multiplex PCR; TCRdb's copy has only in-frame clones and leaves some out. The table has approximately 30,000 clones, around 70% seen once. General study points: Just 1 of 255 vaccine-induced clones in healthy recipients was cross-reactive. Convalescent patients numbered few in the study; early post-infection timepoints were missing entirely.

CD4+ T cells were isolated after 10 days of culture. Each person got two doses of an mRNA SARS-CoV-2 vaccine, BNT162b2 or mRNA-1273. Vaccinees lacked prior SARS-CoV-2 infection and tested negative for nucleocapsid antibodies. V shed 6 bases and J shed 0 bases, with 14 bases lying between them. The germline V gene encodes CDR1 KGHSH and CDR2 LQKENI. This CDR3 comprises 15 residues. Sample: CD4+ T cells from PBMCs cultured without peptide, taken after COVID-19 vaccination. The chain joins TRBV18 to TRBJ1-2; D is uncertain. This TCR came from a human donor who received a COVID-19 vaccine. CDR3 in DNA: TGTGCCAGCTCCCTCACCGACGGATCTAACTATGGCTACACCTTC. Its protein product is CASSLTDGSNYGYTF.